This T cell receptor beta chain derives from a study of Graves' ophthalmopathy and Graves' hyperthyroidism. Study in general: Sampling took place at initial diagnosis, with peripheral blood obtained before any treatment.

This clonotype was recorded many times. Researchers took RNA transcripts and amplified TCR beta CDR3 regions from them. Second-round multiplex PCR came after a first-round RT-PCR that employed HTBI primers. One entry per CDR3 protein results from TCRdb running MiXCR on the multiplex PCR reads. The top ten clones hold 2.4% of a sample with some 360,000 distinct CDR3 sequences, roughly a sixth of them seen once. Fresh peripheral blood (roughly 9.7 ml) yielded the PBMCs. This clonotype was sampled from an adult woman with stable Graves' hyperthyroidism. Sequenced material: peripheral blood.

The CDR3 DNA sequence: TGCGCCAGCAGCTCGAGCTCGGGACTACCAAAAGAGACCCAGTACTTC. It codes for CASSSSSGLPKETQYF. This chain uses TRBV5-1 with TRBJ2-5; 7 nucleotides align to TRBD2. Germline CDR1 SGHRS, CDR2 YFSETQ. The CDR3 runs 16 residues. V lost 3 bases, J lost 3 bases, and 11 bases stayed unmatched.